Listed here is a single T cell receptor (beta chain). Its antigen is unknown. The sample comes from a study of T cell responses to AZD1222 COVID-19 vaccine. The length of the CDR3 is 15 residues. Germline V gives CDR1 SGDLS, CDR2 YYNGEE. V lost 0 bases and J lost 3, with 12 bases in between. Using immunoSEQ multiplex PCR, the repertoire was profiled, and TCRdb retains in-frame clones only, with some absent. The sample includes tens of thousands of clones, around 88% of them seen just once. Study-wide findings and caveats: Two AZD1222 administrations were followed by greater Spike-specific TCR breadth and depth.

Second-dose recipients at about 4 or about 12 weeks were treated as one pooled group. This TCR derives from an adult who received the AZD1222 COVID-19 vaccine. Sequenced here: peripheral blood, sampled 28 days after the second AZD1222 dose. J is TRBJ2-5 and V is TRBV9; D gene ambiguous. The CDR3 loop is CASSVGSRVEETQYF. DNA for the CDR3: TGTGCCAGCAGCGTAGGATCCCGGGTAGAAGAGACCCAGTACTTC.